The 23 T cell receptor beta chains given below trace back to one sample, sequenced in a study of response to subunit inactivated influenza vaccine. TCRdb fed the RT-PCR reads into MiXCR, producing one record per CDR3 protein. Here the sample spans approximately 520,000 distinct CDR3 sequences, about 25% being singletons. Sequencing was performed on CD4+ T cells sorted from PBMCs, taken approximately 5 days after vaccination. The receptors were sampled from a man aged 45-65 years who received an inactivated influenza vaccine.

This sequence joins TRBV27 and TRBJ2-5; the D is unclear. Trimming removed 3 bases from V and 1 base from J, with 12 bases in between. Germline V gene lookup returns CDR1 MNHEY and CDR2 SMNVEV (reference sequence). The length of the CDR3 is 15 residues. The CDR3 DNA sequence: TGTGCCAGCAGTTTTAGTTTTGGTTTCCAAGAGACCCAGTACTTC. It codes for CASSFSFGFQETQYF.

There are a few counts of this clonotype. The J gene is TRBJ1-1, the V gene TRBV7-3; possible D gene TRBD1, 5 bases. This CDR3 spans 15 amino acids. The V end lost 5 bases, the J end lost 4 bases, and 17 bases lay between the germline ends. Germline V gene sequence: CDR1 SGHTA, CDR2 FQGTGA. CDR3 region: CASSPQYRWTTEAFF. CDR3 in DNA: TGTGCCAGCAGCCCACAATACAGGTGGACCACTGAAGCTTTCTTT.

This clonotype was counted between two and nine times. This rearrangement joins TRBV6-1 to TRBJ2-5; 10 nucleotides line up with TRBD1. V was clipped by 6 bases and J by 7 bases; unmatched bases: 8. This CDR3 spans 14 amino acids. CDR1 is MNHNS, CDR2 SASEGT, per germline. CDR3 amino acids: CASSIDRGRGTQYF. The CDR3 nucleotides read TGTGCCAGCAGCATCGACAGGGGGCGCGGGACCCAGTACTTC.

V and J are TRBV5-1 and TRBJ1-2; TRBD1 matches 7 bases. CDR1 is SGHRS, CDR2 YFSETQ, per germline. The CDR3 runs to 15 residues. The ends lost 2 bases at V and 0 bases at J; junction bases unmatched: 4. In DNA, the CDR3 is TGCGCCAGCAGCTTAACAGGGGATTCTAACTATGGCTACACCTTC. It specifies CASSLTGDSNYGYTF.

This clonotype was seen only a few times. V and J are TRBV14 and TRBJ2-7, with D hard to call. Trimming left V 2 bases short and J 12 bases short, with 14 bases between. The CDR3 covers 12 residues. Per germline, CDR1 SGHDN and CDR2 FVKESK. The CDR3 is CASSQNDRRRYF. Written as DNA, the CDR3 is TGTGCCAGCAGCCAAAACGACCGCCGACGGTACTTC.

The chain joins TRBV28 to TRBJ2-7, with TRBD2 matching over 7 bases. Trimming took 7 bases from V and 6 from J; bases not matched to a gene: 3. The CDR3 has 11 amino acids. The germline V gene has CDR1 MDHEN and CDR2 SYDVKM. The CDR3: CASTPGGEQYF. The CDR3 DNA follows: TGTGCCAGCACCCCGGGGGGCGAGCAGTACTTC.

The rearrangement uses TRBV3-1 and TRBJ1-5; D call uncertain. Germline V gene data show CDR1 as LGHDT and CDR2 as YNNKEL (reference sequence). The CDR3 has 15 residues. The V gene lost 2 bases and the J gene lost 6 bases, with 14 bases spanning the gap. CDR3 protein: CASSQYMVSGQPQHF. For the CDR3, the DNA is TGTGCCAGCAGCCAATACATGGTATCAGGTCAGCCCCAGCATTTT.

V gene TRBV6-2 or TRBV6-3 combines with J gene TRBJ2-6; D might be TRBD2 (6 bases). The ends were cut back, 3 bases at V and 2 bases at J, with 8 bases in the middle. Germline V lookup: CDR1 MNHEY, CDR2 SVGEGT. This CDR3 region has 15 residues. CDR3 loop: CASSYGGTGANVLTF. CDR3 nucleotide sequence: TGTGCCAGCAGTTATGGGGGGACTGGGGCCAACGTCCTGACTTTC.

This clonotype has at least ten counts. The V call is TRBV4-3, the J call TRBJ1-6, with D possibly TRBD1 on 5 matching bases. The length of the CDR3 is 13 residues. The V gene lost 1 base and the J gene lost 15 bases, with 13 bases spanning the gap. The germline CDR1 and CDR2 sequences are LGHNA and YSLEER. The CDR3 is CASSQVIGGGLHF. DNA for the CDR3: TGCGCCAGCAGCCAAGTCATTGGGGGTGGCCTCCACTTT.

The rearrangement joins TRBV20-1 to TRBJ1-1, with 7 bases lining up with TRBD1. CDR1 is DFQATT, CDR2 SNEGSKA, per germline (reference sequence). This CDR3 comprises 11 residues. V trimming: 8 bases; J trimming: 4 bases; junction bases outside the gene matches: 4. CDR3 protein: CSNRGGTEAFF. The CDR3 DNA reads TGCAGTAACAGGGGAGGCACTGAAGCTTTCTTT.

In its sample, this clonotype was seen a few times. V and J are TRBV12-3 or TRBV12-4 and TRBJ2-2; no clear D. Trimming removed 5 bases at V and 4 bases at J, with 14 bases between. The CDR3 length is 15 residues. Written as DNA, the CDR3 is TGTGCCAGCAGTCGCCTGGGGATGTCCACCGGGGAGCTGTTTTTT. This sequence encodes CASSRLGMSTGELFF.

J is TRBJ2-7 and V is TRBV11-2; TRBD1 matches 10 bases. Germline CDR1 is SGHAT and CDR2 is FQNNGV. This CDR3 has 15 amino acids. After removal of 4 bases from V and 2 bases from J, the junction contained 5 bases not matched to a gene. The CDR3 reads CASSSPGQGPYEQYF. CDR3 in DNA: TGTGCCAGCAGCTCGCCGGGACAGGGGCCCTACGAGCAGTACTTC.

The rearrangement links TRBV30 to TRBJ2-3; no definite D call. Trimming removed 2 bases from V and 10 bases from J, with 13 bases in between. Germline lookup yields CDR1 GTSNPN and CDR2 SVGIG (reference sequence). This CDR3 is built from 12 residues. As DNA, the CDR3 is TGTGCCTGGAGTACGAGTTTGGCGGCGCAGTATTTT. Its protein product is CAWSTSLAAQYF.

The V and J genes are TRBV11-2 and TRBJ2-7; 8 bases line up with TRBD1. Unmatched junction bases numbered 6, after V lost 4 bases and J lost 1 base. Germline loops: CDR1 SGHAT, CDR2 FQNNGV. The CDR3 consists of 15 residues. CDR3 nucleotides: TGTGCCAGCAGCTGGACCGGGACAGGTTCCTACGAGCAGTACTTC. It is translated as CASSWTGTGSYEQYF.

This clonotype was picked up a small number of times. The V and J genes are TRBV12-3 or TRBV12-4 and TRBJ2-1; D gene uncertain. V was cut by 7 bases and J by 1 base, with 11 bases left in between. CDR3 size: 14 residues. CDR3 residues: CASTRLASYNEQFF. CDR3 sequence (DNA): TGTGCCAGCACTCGGTTGGCGTCCTACAATGAGCAGTTCTTC.

In this sample, this clonotype turned up many times. The chain uses TRBV28 and TRBJ2-1, with TRBD1 matching 9 bases. The CDR3 spans 16 residues. Germline CDR1 MDHEN, CDR2 SYDVKM. J gave up 6 bases and V 4 bases, and 10 bases lay outside the gene matches. CDR3 protein: CASSSSGTGKGNEQFF. Written as DNA, the CDR3 is TGTGCCAGCAGTTCCTCCGGGACAGGGAAGGGCAATGAGCAGTTCTTC.

The chain couples TRBV21-1 to TRBJ2-1; the table's D call, TRBD1, was not checked against the DNA. TRBV21-1 is tagged as a pseudogene. The CDR3 has 15 amino acids. The CDR3 nucleotides read TGTGCCAGCAGCTCCGGGACAGATTCGTACAATGAGCAGTTCTTC. As protein: CASSSGTDSYNEQFF.

This sequence joins TRBV28 and TRBJ2-1; D is unclear. CDR3 size: 16 residues. Germline CDR1 is MDHEN and CDR2 is SYDVKM. V lost 7 bases and J lost 0, with 16 bases in between. CDR3 in DNA: TGTGCCAGCACCCAAGGCGCCCCGAGCTCCTACAATGAGCAGTTCTTC. This encodes CASTQGAPSSYNEQFF.

The V call is TRBV14, the J call TRBJ1-4; D is possibly TRBD1 (5 bases). In germline, CDR1 is SGHDN, CDR2 FVKESK. The CDR3 runs to 15 residues. The germline V and J ends were trimmed by 1 base and 6 bases, with 12 bases remaining between them. The CDR3 DNA reads as TGTGCCAGCAGCCAAGTTAGAGGGACCGATGAAAAACTGTTTTTT. Translation gives CASSQVRGTDEKLFF.

The rearrangement links TRBV5-5 to TRBJ2-3; TRBD1 or TRBD2 may be the D gene (5 bases each). The CDR3 length is 13 residues. From germline, CDR1 is SGHKS and CDR2 YYEKEE (reference sequence). The V gene lost 9 bases and the J gene lost 2 bases, with 13 bases spanning the gap. The CDR3 region is CATTPGTTDTQYF. In DNA, the CDR3 is TGTGCCACCACGCCTGGGACCACAGATACGCAGTATTTT.

This clonotype was counted only a few times. DNA for the CDR3: TGTGCCAGCAGTTCTGTGGGGAACTATGGCTACACCTTC. Protein: CASSSVGNYGYTF. The rearrangement joins TRBV12-3 or TRBV12-4 to TRBJ1-2; D is unclear. The CDR3 is 13 residues long. The V and J ends lost 4 bases and 2 bases respectively, with 8 bases between them.

The J gene is TRBJ1-1, the V gene TRBV7-9; D gene uncertain. V lost 5 bases and J 0 bases, leaving 16 bases between the germline ends. CDR1 and CDR2 (germline): SEHNR, FQNEAQ (reference sequence). The CDR3 totals 16 residues. This chain's CDR3 is CASSTPRRTLNTEAFF. CDR3 nucleotide sequence: TGTGCCAGCAGCACCCCACGACGGACCCTGAACACTGAAGCTTTCTTT.

Only a few counts were recorded for this clonotype. Here the CDR3 omits its conserved ending phenylalanine or tryptophan, so a read error is the likely source. The chain carries TRBV20-1 and TRBJ1-2, with TRBD1 as a possible D gene (6 bases). V was pared by 4 bases and J by 5 bases, with 11 bases between. The CDR3 length is 12 residues. CDR1 and CDR2 (germline): DFQATT, SNEGSKA (reference sequence). This chain's CDR3 is CSAMGRGYGYTV. The CDR3 DNA sequence: TGCAGTGCTATGGGCAGGGGATATGGCTACACCGTC.